These 25 T cell receptor beta chains share one sample of origin, sequenced in a study of cytomegalovirus exposure and HLA in healthy donors. The study ran its PCR with 60 Vbeta and 13 Jbeta primers. The data were produced by immunoSEQ multiplex PCR, yet TCRdb's version contains in-frame clones alone and is incomplete. The data show about 190,000 clones, with 65% to 80% seen just once and approximately 4.6% held by the top ten. The sequenced material came from PBMCs. The receptors shown here come from a man aged 30 to 39 in good health and CMV-seropositive.

The sample holds one count of this clone. The J gene is TRBJ1-1, the V gene TRBV7-9; possible D gene TRBD1, 6 bases. CDR1 is SEHNR and CDR2 is FQNEAQ in the germline V gene (reference sequence). The CDR3 runs to 15 residues. Between the trimmed V and J ends, which lost 3 bases and 4 bases, there was a span of 15 bases. CDR3 in DNA: TGTGCCAGCAGCTTGACAGGAGCCGCCGGCACTGAAGCTTTCTTT. This codes for CASSLTGAAGTEAFF.

The chain combines TRBV30 with TRBJ2-5, with 14 nucleotides matching TRBD2. Germline trimming cut 1 base from V and 5 bases from J; bases unmatched to any gene: 0. Germline V gives CDR1 GTSNPN, CDR2 SVGIG (reference sequence). The CDR3 extends over 14 amino acids. CDR3 residues: CAWSGTSGRETQYF. In DNA, the CDR3 is TGTGCCTGGAGTGGGACTAGCGGGAGGGAGACCCAGTACTTC.

The J gene is TRBJ2-1, the V gene TRBV6-5; tentatively, D is TRBD2 (6 bases). Trimming removed 6 bases at V and 0 bases at J, with 12 bases between. Per the germline V gene, CDR1 is MNHEY and CDR2 is SVGAGI. This CDR3 comprises 15 residues. The CDR3 is CASRKREYSYNEQFF. The CDR3 DNA is TGTGCCAGCAGAAAACGGGAGTACTCCTACAATGAGCAGTTCTTC.

The chain couples TRBV9 to TRBJ2-5; tentative D call: TRBD1 (5 bases). V shed 5 bases and J shed 1 base, with 9 bases lying between them. Germline V gene sequence: CDR1 SGDLS, CDR2 YYNGEE. The CDR3 runs to 13 residues. This CDR3 is CASRGPPQETQYF. The CDR3 region has the DNA TGTGCCAGCAGGGGGCCCCCCCAAGAGACCCAGTACTTC.

This clone was counted only a few times. The chain is built from TRBV7-9 and TRBJ2-7, with 8 positions matching TRBD2. This CDR3 region has 15 residues. Germline assignment: CDR1 SEHNR and CDR2 FQNEAQ (reference sequence). Losses at the gene ends were 0 bases for V and 2 bases for J; bases not matched to a gene: 3. The CDR3 DNA sequence: TGTGCCAGCAGCTTAGCCACTAGCGGTCCCTACGAGCAGTACTTC. As protein: CASSLATSGPYEQYF.

The V and J genes are TRBV5-6 and TRBJ2-1; 7 bases align to TRBD1. Per germline, CDR1 SGHDT and CDR2 YYEEEE. The CDR3 has 12 residues. Germline trimming cut 4 bases from V and 7 bases from J; bases unmatched to any gene: 2. CDR3 sequence (DNA): TGTGCCAGCAGCATGACAGGGAATGAGCAGTTCTTC. It specifies CASSMTGNEQFF.

The chain joins TRBV6-4 to TRBJ1-6; D is ambiguous. Trimming cost V 3 bases and J 7 bases, with 13 bases left between them. CDR3 size: 15 residues. Germline CDR1 is MRHNA and CDR2 is SNTAGT. The CDR3 spells CASSEVGRGNSPLHF. In DNA, the CDR3 is TGTGCCAGCAGTGAAGTAGGGAGAGGAAATTCACCCCTCCACTTT.

This clone has more than one count but fewer than ten. The V and J genes are TRBV7-6 and TRBJ1-4, with D possibly matching TRBD1 (5 bases). CDR3 length: 15 amino acids. V was trimmed by 5 bases and J by 8 bases, leaving 18 bases between them. From germline, CDR1 is SGHVS and CDR2 FNYEAQ. The CDR3 sequence: CASSARQLHGEKLFF. The DNA for the CDR3 is TGTGCCAGCAGCGCCCGACAGCTCCACGGGGAAAAACTGTTTTTT.

This clone was seen a handful of times. The CDR3 DNA is TGTGCCAGCAGCTTAGCAGGGGGCAACACTGAAGCTTTCTTT. Translation gives CASSLAGGNTEAFF. V is TRBV11-2 and J is TRBJ1-1; TRBD1 aligns across 8 bases. Looked up from germline, CDR1 is SGHAT and CDR2 is FQNNGV. The V and J ends lost 1 base and 2 bases, in that order; junction bases with no gene match: 0. This CDR3 comprises 14 residues.

The chain links TRBV15 to TRBJ2-7, with D possibly matching TRBD2 (6 bases). The germline V and J ends were trimmed by 5 bases and 7 bases, with 18 bases remaining between them. Germline CDR1 is LNHNV and CDR2 is YYDKDF (reference sequence). CDR3 length: 14 amino acids. CDR3 loop: CATSSRTPAGEQYF. The DNA of the CDR3 is TGTGCCACCAGCTCCCGGACCCCCGCGGGGGAGCAGTACTTC.

This clone was observed a handful of times. V gene TRBV6-5 combines with J gene TRBJ1-2, with D uncertain. The CDR3 contains 12 residues. Germline lookup yields CDR1 MNHEY and CDR2 SVGAGI. Trimming shortened V by 10 bases and J by 2 bases, and 11 bases separated the two germline ends. This CDR3 reads CATRRENYGYTF. Here the CDR3 DNA reads TGTGCCACCAGAAGGGAGAACTATGGCTACACCTTC.

This chain uses TRBV7-2 with TRBJ1-1; D unclear. The germline CDR1 and CDR2 sequences are SGHTA and FQGNSA. Trimming took off 5 bases at V and 5 bases at J, with 12 bases between the two ends. The CDR3 is made up of 13 amino acids. The chain's CDR3 is CASSQVSRTEAFF. In DNA form, the CDR3 reads TGTGCCAGCAGCCAAGTAAGTCGGACTGAAGCTTTCTTT.

This rearrangement joins TRBV7-9 to TRBJ2-3; D remains ambiguous. There are 15 residues in the CDR3. Trimming shortened V by 2 bases and J by 2 bases, and 11 bases separated the two germline ends. Per the germline V gene, CDR1 is SEHNR and CDR2 is FQNEAQ (reference sequence). CDR3 amino acids: CASSLRSPATDTQYF. In DNA, the CDR3 is TGTGCCAGCAGCTTACGAAGCCCCGCCACAGATACGCAGTATTTT.

This clone was counted a single time. The rearrangement links TRBV2 to TRBJ2-7; perhaps TRBD1 as D (5 bases). Trimming removed 4 bases at V and 7 bases at J, with 14 bases between. The CDR3 totals 13 residues. Germline V gene data show CDR1 as SNHLY and CDR2 as FYNNEI. CDR3 nucleotides: TGTGCCAGCAGTGGTGAAACAGGCCAGGAGCAGTACTTC. As protein: CASSGETGQEQYF.

This clone was observed a handful of times. The chain carries TRBV7-8 and TRBJ1-2; TRBD1 matches at 7 bases. Germline V CDR1 and CDR2: SGHVS, FQNEAQ. V was clipped by 5 bases and J by 4 bases; unmatched bases: 10. The CDR3 totals 15 residues. The CDR3 bases are TGTGCCAGCAGCCCCCGGGGACAGTCCATCTATGGCTACACCTTC. Its translation: CASSPRGQSIYGYTF.

The chain links TRBV18 to TRBJ1-1, with no clear D. This CDR3 is built from 14 residues. Germline-derived CDR1 and CDR2 are KGHSH and LQKENI. V lost 5 bases to trimming and J lost 1 base, with 11 bases between them. As DNA, the CDR3 is TGTGCCAGCTCATGGGAGGTCAGGAACACTGAAGCTTTCTTT. Translating it yields CASSWEVRNTEAFF. Using reference TRBV18 and TRBJ1-1 for the parts outside the CDR3, the full variable domain is NAGVMQNPRHLVRRRGQEARLRCSPMKGHSHVYWYRQLPEEGLKFMVYLQKENIIDESGMPKERFSAEFPKEGPSILRIQQVVRGDSAAYFCASSWEVRNTEAFFGQGTRLTVV.

The chain couples TRBV25-1 to TRBJ1-2, with D maybe TRBD1 (6 bases). This CDR3 is 14 amino acids long. Per the germline V gene, CDR1 is MGHDK and CDR2 is SYGVNS. With 2 bases removed from V and 8 bases from J, the gap between germline ends came to 15 bases. The CDR3: CASSEEGVAQGYTF. The CDR3 DNA reads as TGTGCCAGCAGTGAAGAGGGGGTGGCTCAGGGCTACACCTTC.

This clone was detected once. The gene calls are TRBV5-1 and TRBJ2-5; TRBD2 might be the D (5 bases). The germline gives CDR1 SGHRS, CDR2 YFSETQ. Trimming removed 5 bases at V and 4 bases at J, with 18 bases between. This CDR3 spans 15 amino acids. CDR3 bases: TGCGCCAGCAGAAGTAACCCTCAGGAGGTAGAGACCCAGTACTTC. Protein: CASRSNPQEVETQYF.

The chain uses TRBV7-3 and TRBJ2-3, with 7 bases aligning to TRBD2. The CDR3 runs to 16 residues. V lost 5 bases and J lost 1; bases outside the gene matches: 9. The V gene's germline CDR1 is SGHTA and CDR2 FQGTGA. The CDR3 reads CASSPEGGRRTDTQYF. The CDR3 DNA sequence: TGTGCCAGCAGCCCCGAAGGCGGGAGACGCACAGATACGCAGTATTTT.

This clone showed up just once. The chain links TRBV28 to TRBJ2-2; D not resolved. Trimming pared 6 bases from V and 4 bases from J, leaving 3 bases between. CDR1 and CDR2 from the germline V gene are MDHEN and SYDVKM. This CDR3 has 11 amino acids. The CDR3 here is CASRLTGELFF. The CDR3, as DNA: TGTGCCAGCAGACTCACCGGGGAGCTGTTTTTT.

The CDR3 is CASGLGQGATQYF. CDR3 DNA: TGTGCTAGTGGTTTGGGACAGGGGGCGACCCAGTACTTC. The chain combines TRBV12-5 with TRBJ2-5, with 10 bases fitting TRBD1. The CDR3 is 13 amino acids. V dropped 1 base and J dropped 7; count of bases not matched to a gene: 0. The germline V gene has CDR1 LGHNT and CDR2 FRNRAP. Complete variable domain (other parts from reference TRBV12-5 and TRBJ2-5): DARVTQTPRHKVTEMGQEVTMRCQPILGHNTVFWYRQTMMQGLELLAYFRNRAPLDDSGMPKDRFSAEMPDATLATLKIQPSEPRDSAVYFCASGLGQGATQYFGPGTRLLVL.

The chain carries TRBV9 and TRBJ2-3, with TRBD2 matching over 14 bases. Germline CDR1 SGDLS, CDR2 YYNGEE. The length of the CDR3 is 15 residues. The V segment lost 3 bases and the J segment 14 bases; nucleotides outside the gene matches: 11. The CDR3 loop is CASSASGTSGSMGYF. The CDR3 DNA follows: TGTGCCAGCAGCGCCTCCGGGACTAGCGGGAGCATGGGGTATTTT.

The V and J genes are TRBV6-5 and TRBJ1-4; D gene unclear. V was clipped by 2 bases and J by 8 bases, with 12 bases between them. Germline loops: CDR1 MNHEY, CDR2 SVGAGI. The CDR3 spans 14 residues. CDR3 protein: CASSYGPGREKLFF. The DNA of the CDR3 is TGTGCCAGCAGTTACGGGCCGGGGAGGGAAAAACTGTTTTTT.

The chain carries TRBV7-3 and TRBJ2-7; tentative D call: TRBD1 (6 bases). Germline loops: CDR1 SGHTA, CDR2 FQGTGA. The length of the CDR3 is 16 residues. The V gene lost 5 bases and the J gene lost 4 bases, with 21 bases spanning the gap. CDR3 DNA: TGTGCCAGCAGCCCTTCTGTGGGGCGAGGGGGTTACGAGCAGTACTTC. Protein: CASSPSVGRGGYEQYF.

This clone was seen a single time. CDR3 amino acids: CASSVPTHLAGGQETQYF. The CDR3 DNA follows: TGTGCCAGCAGCGTTCCAACCCATCTAGCGGGGGGCCAAGAGACCCAGTACTTC. The chain recombines TRBV7-2 with TRBJ2-5; 11 bases are shared with TRBD2. J gave up 1 base and V 5 bases, and 12 bases lay outside the gene matches. This CDR3 has 18 residues. CDR1 is SGHTA and CDR2 is FQGNSA in the germline V gene.